The T cell receptor (beta chain) under discussion was sequenced for a study of blood T cell repertoires in COVID-19. Sequencing used immunoSEQ multiplex PCR; TCRdb keeps in-frame clones, though not all of them. The sample holds some 380,000 clones, about 90% seen once. Recruitment covered 20 to 25 US areas and drew participants whose ages spanned roughly 18 to 90 years. Recovered status in Cohort 3 required two negative PCRs, clearance, or symptom resolution. The germline CDR1 and CDR2 sequences are SGDLS and YYNGEE. CDR3 length: 15 residues. The germline V and J ends were trimmed by 0 bases and 5 bases, with 14 bases remaining between them.

V gene TRBV9 combines with J gene TRBJ1-2, with a possible D match to TRBD1 (6 bases). Specimen: PBMCs or T cells enriched from blood (not recorded which). The receptor comes from a man aged 25 to 40 who had recovered from COVID-19. For the CDR3, the DNA is TGTGCCAGCAGCGTAGGGGATAGGGGGGGTTATGGCTACACCTTC. It codes for CASSVGDRGGYGYTF.